This T cell receptor (beta chain) is drawn from a study of naive and memory T cell subsets. General observations from the study: Expression changes during T cell differentiation may affect RNA-based TCR counts.

The beta constant-region primer was an equimolar mix of two oligonucleotides covering TRBC1 and TRBC2. An oligonucleotide with the SP2 primer and a 12-nucleotide UMI was ligated to the cDNA 3' end. TCRdb re-called the UMI-ligation and nested PCR reads with MiXCR, one entry per CDR3 protein. The sample includes around 160,000 distinct CDR3 sequences, about a sixth seen only once; the top ten take about 0.14%. This clonotype was picked up a small number of times. Its antigen is not identified. CDR3 size: 15 residues. V dropped 5 bases and J dropped 7; count of bases not matched to a gene: 10. Sequencing used naive CD4+ T cells from blood. This clonotype was sampled from a human donor in good health. The chain recombines TRBV12-3 or TRBV12-4 with TRBJ2-1; 8 positions agree with TRBD1. CDR3 in DNA: TGTGCCAGCAGTCACCGGGACAGGCAAAGTAATGAGCAGTTCTTC. This gives the protein CASSHRDRQSNEQFF.